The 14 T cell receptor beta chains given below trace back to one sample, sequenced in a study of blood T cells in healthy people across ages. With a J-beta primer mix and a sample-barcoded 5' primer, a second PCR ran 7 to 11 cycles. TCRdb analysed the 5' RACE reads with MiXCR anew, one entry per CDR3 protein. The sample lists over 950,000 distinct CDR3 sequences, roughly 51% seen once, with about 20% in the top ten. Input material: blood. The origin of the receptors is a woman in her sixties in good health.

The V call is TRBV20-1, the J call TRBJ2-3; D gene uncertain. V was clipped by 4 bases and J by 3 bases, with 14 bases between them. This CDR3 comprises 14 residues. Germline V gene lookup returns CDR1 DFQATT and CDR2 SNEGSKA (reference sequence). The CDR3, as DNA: TGCAGTGCTAAGACGGATAGCTTGACAGATACGCAGTATTTT. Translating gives CSAKTDSLTDTQYF.

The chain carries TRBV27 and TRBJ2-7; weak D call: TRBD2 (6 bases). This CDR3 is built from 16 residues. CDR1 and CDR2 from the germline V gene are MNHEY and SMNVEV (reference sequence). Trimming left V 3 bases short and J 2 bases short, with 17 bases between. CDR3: CASSFRGGSRTYEQYF. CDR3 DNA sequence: TGTGCCAGCAGTTTTCGGGGAGGTAGCAGGACCTACGAGCAGTACTTC.

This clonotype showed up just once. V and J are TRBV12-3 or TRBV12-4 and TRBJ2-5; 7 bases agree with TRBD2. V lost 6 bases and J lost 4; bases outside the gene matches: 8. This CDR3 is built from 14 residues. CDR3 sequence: CASRGGWGRETQYF. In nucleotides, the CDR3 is TGTGCCAGCAGGGGAGGGTGGGGGAGAGAGACCCAGTACTTC.

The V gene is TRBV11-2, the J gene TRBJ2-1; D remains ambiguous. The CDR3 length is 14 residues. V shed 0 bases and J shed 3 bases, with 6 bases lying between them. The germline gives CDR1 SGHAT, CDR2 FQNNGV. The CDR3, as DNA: TGTGCCAGCAGCTTAGACGTGATCTACAATGAGCAGTTCTTC. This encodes CASSLDVIYNEQFF.

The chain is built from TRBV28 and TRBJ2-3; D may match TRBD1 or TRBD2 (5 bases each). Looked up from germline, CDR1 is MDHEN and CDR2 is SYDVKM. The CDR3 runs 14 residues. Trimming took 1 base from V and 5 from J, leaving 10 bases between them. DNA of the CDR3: TGTGCCAGCAGTTTATACAGGCGGGTAGATACGCAGTATTTT. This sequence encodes CASSLYRRVDTQYF.

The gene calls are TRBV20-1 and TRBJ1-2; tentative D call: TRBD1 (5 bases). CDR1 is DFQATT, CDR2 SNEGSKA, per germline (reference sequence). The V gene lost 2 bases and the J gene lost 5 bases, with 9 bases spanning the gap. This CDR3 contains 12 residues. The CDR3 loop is CSARQGVYGYTF. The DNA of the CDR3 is TGCAGTGCTAGACAGGGCGTTTATGGCTACACCTTC.

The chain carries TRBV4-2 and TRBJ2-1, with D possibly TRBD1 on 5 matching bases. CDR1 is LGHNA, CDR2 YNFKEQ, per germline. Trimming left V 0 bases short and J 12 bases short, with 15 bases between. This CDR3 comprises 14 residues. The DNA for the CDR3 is TGTGCCAGCAGCCAAGAATTCGGACACCAAATGCAGTTCTTC. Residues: CASSQEFGHQMQFF.

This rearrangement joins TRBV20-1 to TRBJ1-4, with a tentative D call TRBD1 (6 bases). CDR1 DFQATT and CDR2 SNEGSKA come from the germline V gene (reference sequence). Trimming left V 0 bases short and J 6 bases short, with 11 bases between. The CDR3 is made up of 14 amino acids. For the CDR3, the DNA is TGCAGTGCTAGAGATAGAGGGGGTGATGAAAAACTGTTTTTT. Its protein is CSARDRGGDEKLFF.

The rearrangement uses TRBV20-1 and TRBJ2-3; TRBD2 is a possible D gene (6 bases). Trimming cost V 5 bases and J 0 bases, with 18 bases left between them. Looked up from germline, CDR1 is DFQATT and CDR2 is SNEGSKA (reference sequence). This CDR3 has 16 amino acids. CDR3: CSAPVQGAGSTDTQYF. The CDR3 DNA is TGCAGTGCTCCCGTCCAAGGAGCGGGCAGCACAGATACGCAGTATTTT.

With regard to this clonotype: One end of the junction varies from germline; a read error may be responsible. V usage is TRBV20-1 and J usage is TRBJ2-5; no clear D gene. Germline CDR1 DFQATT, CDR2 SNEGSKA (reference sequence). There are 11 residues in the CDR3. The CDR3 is CSARGFSERYF. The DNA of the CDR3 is TGCAGTGCAAGAGGTTTCTCCGAGCGGTACTTC.

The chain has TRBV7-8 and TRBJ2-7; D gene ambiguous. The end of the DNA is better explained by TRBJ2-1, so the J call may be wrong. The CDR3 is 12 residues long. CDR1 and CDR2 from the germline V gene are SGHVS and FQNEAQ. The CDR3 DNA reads TGTGCCAGCAGCGCCATGCCGAATGAGCAGTTCTTC. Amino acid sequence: CASSAMPNEQFF.

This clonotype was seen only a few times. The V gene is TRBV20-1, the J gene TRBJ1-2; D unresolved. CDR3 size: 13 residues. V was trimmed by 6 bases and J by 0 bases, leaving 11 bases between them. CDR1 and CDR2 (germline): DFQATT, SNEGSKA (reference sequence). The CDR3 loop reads CSAAVVANYGYTF. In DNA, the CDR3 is TGCAGTGCCGCCGTTGTAGCTAACTATGGCTACACCTTC.

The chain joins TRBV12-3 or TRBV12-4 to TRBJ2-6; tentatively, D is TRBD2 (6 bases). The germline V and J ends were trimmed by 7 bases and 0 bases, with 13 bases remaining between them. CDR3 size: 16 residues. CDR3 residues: CASIPGRHSGANVLTF. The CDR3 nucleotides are TGTGCCAGCATCCCTGGGAGGCACTCTGGGGCCAACGTCCTGACTTTC.

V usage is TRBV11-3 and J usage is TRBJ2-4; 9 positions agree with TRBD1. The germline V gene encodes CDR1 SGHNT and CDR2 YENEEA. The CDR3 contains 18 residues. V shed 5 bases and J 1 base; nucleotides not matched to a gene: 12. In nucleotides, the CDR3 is TGTGCCAGCAGCCCCGGACAGGGGACGCCTCACGCCAAAAACATTCAGTACTTC. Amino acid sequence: CASSPGQGTPHAKNIQYF.